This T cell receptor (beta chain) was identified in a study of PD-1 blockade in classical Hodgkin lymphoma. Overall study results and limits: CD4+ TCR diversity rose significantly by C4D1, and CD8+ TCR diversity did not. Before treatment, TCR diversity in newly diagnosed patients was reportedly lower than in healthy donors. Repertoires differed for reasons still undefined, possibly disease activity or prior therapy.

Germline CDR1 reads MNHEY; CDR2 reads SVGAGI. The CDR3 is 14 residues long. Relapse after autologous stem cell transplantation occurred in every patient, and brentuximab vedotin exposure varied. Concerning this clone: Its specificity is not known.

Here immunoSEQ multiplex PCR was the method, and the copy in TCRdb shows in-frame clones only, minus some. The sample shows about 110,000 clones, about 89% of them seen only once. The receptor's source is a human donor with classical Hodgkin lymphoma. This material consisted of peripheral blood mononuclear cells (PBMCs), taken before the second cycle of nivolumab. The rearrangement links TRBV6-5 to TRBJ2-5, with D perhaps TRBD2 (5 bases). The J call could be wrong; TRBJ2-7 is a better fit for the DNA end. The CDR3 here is CASSYSSGSYEQYF. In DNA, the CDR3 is TGTGCCAGCAGTTACTCGTCGGGGAGCTACGAGCAGTACTTC.